Each of the 29 T cell receptor beta chains below was sequenced from the same sample in a study of blood T cell repertoires in COVID-19. Assay: immunoSEQ multiplex PCR; the TCRdb copy retains only in-frame clones and omits some. The table shows about 130,000 clones, with 86% occurring only once. The specimen was peripheral blood. These receptors were taken from a human donor in a cohort sampled during active COVID-19.

V gene TRBV30 combines with J gene TRBJ1-1; perhaps TRBD1 as D (5 bases). The CDR3 runs to 15 residues. CDR1 is GTSNPN and CDR2 is SVGIG in the germline V gene (reference sequence). V was clipped by 0 bases and J by 4 bases, with 15 bases between them. CDR3 coding DNA: TGTGCCTGGAGTGTAAATATAGGGGTTCCCACTGAAGCTTTCTTT. It encodes CAWSVNIGVPTEAFF.

CDR3 sequence: CASSRLGERNTIYF. CDR3 bases: TGTGCCAGCAGCCGACTCGGGGAGAGAAACACCATATATTTT. The chain joins TRBV3-1 (or the pseudogene TRBV3-2) to TRBJ1-3; D uncertain. Trimming removed 4 bases at V and 5 bases at J, with 12 bases between. The germline gives CDR1 LGHDT, CDR2 YNNKEL (reference sequence). The CDR3 extends over 14 amino acids.

The J gene is TRBJ2-7, the V gene TRBV2, with D possibly being TRBD1 (5 bases). The CDR3 runs to 13 residues. Per the germline V gene, CDR1 is SNHLY and CDR2 is FYNNEI. Trimming stripped 7 bases from V and 6 bases from J, with 16 bases between. The CDR3 loop is CASKGPMDPEQYF. The CDR3 coding sequence is TGTGCCAGCAAGGGGCCAATGGACCCCGAGCAGTACTTC.

The chain has TRBV7-9 and TRBJ2-1; 8 bases match TRBD2. CDR3 size: 15 residues. The V gene's germline CDR1 is SEHNR and CDR2 FQNEAQ (reference sequence). After removal of 5 bases from V and 5 bases from J, the junction contained 8 bases not matched to a gene. This CDR3 is CASSGLAGLDNEQFF. The CDR3 DNA follows: TGTGCCAGCAGCGGACTAGCTGGCCTTGACAATGAGCAGTTCTTC. The complete variable domain, with remaining parts taken from reference TRBV7-9 and TRBJ2-1, reads DTGVSQNPRHKITKRGQNVTFRCDPISEHNRLYWYRQTLGQGPEFLTYFQNEAQLEKSRLLSDRFSAERPKGSFSTLEIQRTEQGDSAMYLCASSGLAGLDNEQFFGPGTRLTVL.

V gene TRBV11-3 combines with J gene TRBJ2-1, with no clear D. The germline CDR1 and CDR2 sequences are SGHNT and YENEEA. V was cut by 5 bases and J by 6 bases, with 11 bases left in between. This CDR3 contains 13 residues. CDR3 sequence: CASSVPSSNEQFF. CDR3 in DNA: TGTGCCAGCAGCGTCCCTAGTTCCAATGAGCAGTTCTTC.

The gene calls are TRBV29-1 and TRBJ2-1; tentatively, D is TRBD2 (6 bases). Germline CDR1 SQVTM, CDR2 ANQGSEA. The CDR3 contains 12 residues. V lost 4 bases to trimming and J lost 12 bases, with 16 bases between them. CDR3: CSVGGLLPGQFF. The DNA for the CDR3 is TGCAGCGTTGGAGGACTACTCCCTGGGCAGTTCTTC.

The genes are TRBV2 and TRBJ2-1; 13 bases are a match to TRBD2. Germline CDR1 is SNHLY and CDR2 is FYNNEI. The CDR3 runs to 15 residues. V was pared by 3 bases and J by 8 bases, with 4 bases of the junction left unmatched. The CDR3 region has the DNA TGTGCCAGCAGTGAGACTAGCGGGAGGAGGTATGAGCAGTTCTTC. Its protein product is CASSETSGRRYEQFF. Using reference TRBV2 and TRBJ2-1 for the parts outside the CDR3, the full variable domain is EPEVTQTPSHQVTQMGQEVILRCVPISNHLYFYWYRQILGQKVEFLVSFYNNEISEKSEIFDDQFSVERPDGSNFTLKIRSTKLEDSAMYFCASSETSGRRYEQFFGPGTRLTVL.

This chain connects TRBV24-1 to TRBJ2-2, with 7 positions matching TRBD2. This CDR3 region has 14 residues. V trimming: 3 bases; J trimming: 13 bases; junction bases outside the gene matches: 10. Germline V gene lookup returns CDR1 KGHDR and CDR2 SFDVKD. CDR3 in amino acids: CATSDPKTREGLFF. In DNA form, the CDR3 reads TGTGCCACCAGTGATCCCAAAACTAGGGAGGGGCTGTTTTTT.

This chain connects TRBV6-6 to TRBJ2-7, with 8 nucleotides matching TRBD2. CDR1 is MNHNY, CDR2 SVGAGI, per germline (reference sequence). The ends lost 6 bases at V and 0 bases at J; junction bases unmatched: 7. This CDR3 has 15 amino acids. CDR3 coding DNA: TGTGCCAGCAGGCGGGGCGGGAGGAGCTCCTACGAGCAGTACTTC. Translation gives CASRRGGRSSYEQYF.

The J gene is TRBJ2-7, the V gene TRBV5-1; D may be TRBD1 (6 bases). CDR1 is SGHRS, CDR2 YFSETQ, per germline. Trimming took 4 bases from V and 5 from J, leaving 16 bases between them. The CDR3 totals 14 residues. This CDR3 reads CASSLTTGANEQYF. DNA of the CDR3: TGCGCCAGCAGCCTCACGACAGGTGCCAACGAGCAGTACTTC.

V and J are TRBV6-5 and TRBJ2-7, with D tentatively TRBD1 (6 bases). From germline, CDR1 is MNHEY and CDR2 SVGAGI. The CDR3 is 13 amino acids. V was clipped by 1 base and J by 5 bases, with 9 bases between them. The CDR3 sequence is CASSYLRGNEQYF. In DNA, the CDR3 is TGTGCCAGCAGTTACTTGAGGGGGAACGAGCAGTACTTC.

This rearrangement joins TRBV11-3 to TRBJ1-1; possibly TRBD1 for D (5 bases). From germline, CDR1 is SGHNT and CDR2 YENEEA. V shed 5 bases and J shed 14 bases, with 24 bases lying between them. The CDR3 has 14 amino acids. The CDR3 DNA sequence: TGTGCCAGCAGCCTCCCCCACCCAGGGCAGATCCGATTCTTT. It encodes CASSLPHPGQIRFF.

CDR3 sequence (DNA): TGCGCCAGCAGCCTGACAGGGACCCAAGAGACCCAGTACTTC. Translated: CASSLTGTQETQYF. The chain combines TRBV5-1 with TRBJ2-5; 7 bases align to TRBD1. This CDR3 contains 14 residues. Unmatched junction bases numbered 4, after V lost 4 bases and J lost 1 base. Germline CDR1 is SGHRS and CDR2 is YFSETQ.

This sequence joins TRBV5-1 and TRBJ2-7, with D possibly TRBD2 on 6 matching bases. With 0 bases removed from V and 0 bases from J, the gap between germline ends came to 7 bases. The germline gives CDR1 SGHRS, CDR2 YFSETQ. This CDR3 comprises 14 residues. The CDR3 nucleotides read TGCGCCAGCAGCTTGGGCGGGGCCTCCTACGAGCAGTACTTC. It is translated as CASSLGGASYEQYF.

V is TRBV7-8 and J is TRBJ1-5; D call uncertain. CDR3 size: 14 residues. Between the trimmed V and J ends, which lost 4 bases and 3 bases, there was a span of 10 bases. Germline V gene lookup returns CDR1 SGHVS and CDR2 FQNEAQ. CDR3 in DNA: TGTGCCAGCAGCTCTGGACGGGACAATCAGCCCCAGCATTTT. Translated, it gives CASSSGRDNQPQHF.

V usage is TRBV6-5 and J usage is TRBJ2-3; TRBD2 matches at 8 bases. V lost 7 bases and J lost 8; bases outside the gene matches: 11. This CDR3 has 14 amino acids. Per germline, CDR1 MNHEY and CDR2 SVGAGI. The CDR3 region has the DNA TGTGCCAGCACCCGGGAGGGCCGTGCGGGTACGCAGTATTTT. Protein: CASTREGRAGTQYF.

This clone was recorded at least ten times. The V call is TRBV5-6, the J call TRBJ2-7; 12 positions agree with TRBD1. Germline V gene lookup returns CDR1 SGHDT and CDR2 YYEEEE. The CDR3 runs 14 residues. With V trimmed by 4 bases and J by 6 bases, 5 bases remained unmatched. CDR3 sequence reads: CASSKGQGALEQYF. The CDR3 region has the DNA TGTGCCAGCAGCAAGGGACAGGGGGCGCTCGAGCAGTACTTC.

This clone has a single count. The V call is TRBV28, the J call TRBJ1-2, with D possibly TRBD1 on 5 matching bases. The CDR3 has 13 residues. V dropped 7 bases and J dropped 3 bases, with 12 bases sitting between them. Germline-derived CDR1 and CDR2 are MDHEN and SYDVKM. The DNA for the CDR3 is TGTGCCAGCACGTCCGGGGGATACTATGGCTACACCTTC. Its translation is CASTSGGYYGYTF.

The chain combines TRBV9 with TRBJ2-5, with 13 bases fitting TRBD2. Looked up from germline, CDR1 is SGDLS and CDR2 is YYNGEE. Unmatched junction bases numbered 9, after V lost 3 bases and J lost 10 bases. The CDR3 consists of 15 residues. CDR3 sequence (DNA): TGTGCCAGCAGCGGCGGGACTAGCGGGGAGGGGAGCCAGTACTTC. This gives the protein CASSGGTSGEGSQYF. Using reference TRBV9 and TRBJ2-5 for the parts outside the CDR3, the full variable domain is DSGVTQTPKHLITATGQRVTLRCSPRSGDLSVYWYQQSLDQGLQFLIQYYNGEERAKGNILERFSAQQFPDLHSELNLSSLELGDSALYFCASSGGTSGEGSQYFGPGTRLLVL.

The V gene is TRBV19, the J gene TRBJ1-5; 7 bases align to TRBD1. Unmatched junction bases numbered 2, after V lost 8 bases and J lost 1 base. Germline V gene lookup returns CDR1 LNHDA and CDR2 SQIVND (reference sequence). The CDR3 extends over 13 amino acids. The CDR3 sequence: CASVTGSNQPQHF. CDR3 DNA: TGTGCCAGTGTGACAGGGAGCAATCAGCCCCAGCATTTT.

The chain uses TRBV28 and TRBJ1-1; weak D call: TRBD1 (5 bases). The germline gives CDR1 MDHEN, CDR2 SYDVKM. Trimming left V 3 bases short and J 7 bases short, with 6 bases between. This CDR3 has 11 residues. This chain's CDR3 is CASSLGLEAFF. Written as DNA, the CDR3 is TGTGCCAGCAGTTTGGGACTTGAAGCTTTCTTT.

V usage is TRBV5-1 and J usage is TRBJ1-1, with D unresolved. The V gene's germline CDR1 is SGHRS and CDR2 YFSETQ. CDR3 length equals 13 residues. V was trimmed by 2 bases and J by 6 bases, leaving 11 bases between them. Here the CDR3 DNA reads TGCGCCAGCAGCTTCCCCGACAATTCTGAAGCTTTCTTT. Protein sequence: CASSFPDNSEAFF.

The chain links TRBV18 to TRBJ2-1; perhaps TRBD2 as D (6 bases). The CDR3 has 15 amino acids. The germline CDR1 and CDR2 sequences are KGHSH and LQKENI. Between the trimmed V and J ends, which lost 5 bases and 7 bases, there was a span of 18 bases. The CDR3 DNA reads as TGTGCCAGCTCATCCGGAGGGCGGAAGGGGAATGAGCAGTTCTTC. This codes for CASSSGGRKGNEQFF.

The V call is TRBV12-5, the J call TRBJ2-3; D is possibly TRBD2 (6 bases). V shed 3 bases and J shed 1 base, with 11 bases lying between them. Germline CDR1 and CDR2: LGHNT and FRNRAP. There are 15 residues in the CDR3. The CDR3 protein is CASGFELAGTDTQYF. CDR3 sequence (DNA): TGTGCTAGTGGTTTTGAACTAGCCGGCACAGATACGCAGTATTTT.

This chain's CDR3 is CASSQDRLSTGELFF. The CDR3 DNA follows: TGTGCCAGCAGCCAAGACAGATTATCGACCGGGGAGCTGTTTTTT. The genes are TRBV9 and TRBJ2-2; the D gene is possibly TRBD1 (5 bases). Germline CDR1 is SGDLS and CDR2 is YYNGEE. The CDR3 runs to 15 residues. Trimming removed 4 bases from V and 5 bases from J, with 15 bases in between.

The table lists this clone with a count of one. The chain carries TRBV18 and TRBJ1-2; D is unclear. This CDR3 has 16 amino acids. Germline V gene sequence: CDR1 KGHSH, CDR2 LQKENI. The ends were cut back, 3 bases at V and 8 bases at J, with 22 bases in the middle. CDR3 DNA: TGTGCCAGCTCACCTAACTTCCGGGGTAGGGAGAGCGGCTACACCTTC. Its translation is CASSPNFRGRESGYTF.

The chain recombines TRBV9 with TRBJ2-1, with 8 bases that match TRBD2. The length of the CDR3 is 16 residues. The germline gives CDR1 SGDLS, CDR2 YYNGEE. The J segment lost 2 bases and the V segment lost 2 bases, leaving 6 bases of the junction unmatched. CDR3 region: CASSVAGTSPYNEQFF. CDR3 nucleotides: TGTGCCAGCAGCGTTGCCGGGACTAGTCCCTACAATGAGCAGTTCTTC.

CDR3 residues: CASSQVRGWAYNSPLHF. The CDR3 DNA sequence: TGTGCCAGCAGCCAAGTAAGGGGATGGGCCTATAATTCACCCCTCCACTTT. The chain couples TRBV3-1 (or the pseudogene TRBV3-2) to TRBJ1-6; possible D gene TRBD1, 5 bases. The CDR3 contains 17 residues. Per germline, CDR1 LGHDT and CDR2 YNNKEL (reference sequence). Trimming removed 1 base from V and 2 bases from J, with 12 bases in between.

The DNA for the CDR3 is TGTGCCTGGAGTTCTTACACCTACGAGCAGTACTTC. Protein: CAWSSYTYEQYF. The V call is TRBV30, the J call TRBJ2-7; the D is unclear. The CDR3 sequence is 12 residues long. Trimming took 2 bases from V and 2 from J, leaving 7 bases between them. Germline CDR1 GTSNPN, CDR2 SVGIG (reference sequence). The variable domain in full, completed from reference TRBV30 and TRBJ2-7, reads SQTIHQWPATLVQPVGSPLSLECTVEGTSNPNLYWYRQAAGRGLQLLFYSVGIGQISSEVPQNLSASRPQDRQFILSSKKLLLSDSGFYLCAWSSYTYEQYFGPGTRLTVT.